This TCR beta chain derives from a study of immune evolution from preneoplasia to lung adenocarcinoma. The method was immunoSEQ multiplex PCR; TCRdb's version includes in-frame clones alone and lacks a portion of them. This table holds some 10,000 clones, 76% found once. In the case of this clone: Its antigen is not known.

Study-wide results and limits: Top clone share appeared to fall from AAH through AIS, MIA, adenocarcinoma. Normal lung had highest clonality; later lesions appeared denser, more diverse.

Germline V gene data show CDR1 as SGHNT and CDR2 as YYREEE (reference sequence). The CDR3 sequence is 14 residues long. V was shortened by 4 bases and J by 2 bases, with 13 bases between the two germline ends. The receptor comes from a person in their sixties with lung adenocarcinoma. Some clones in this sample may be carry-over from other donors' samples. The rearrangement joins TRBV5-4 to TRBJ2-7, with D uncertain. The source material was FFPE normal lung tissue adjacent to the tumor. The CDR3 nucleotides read TGTGCCAGCAGCCTCCAACAAGCCCCCTACGAGCAGTACTTC. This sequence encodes CASSLQQAPYEQYF.